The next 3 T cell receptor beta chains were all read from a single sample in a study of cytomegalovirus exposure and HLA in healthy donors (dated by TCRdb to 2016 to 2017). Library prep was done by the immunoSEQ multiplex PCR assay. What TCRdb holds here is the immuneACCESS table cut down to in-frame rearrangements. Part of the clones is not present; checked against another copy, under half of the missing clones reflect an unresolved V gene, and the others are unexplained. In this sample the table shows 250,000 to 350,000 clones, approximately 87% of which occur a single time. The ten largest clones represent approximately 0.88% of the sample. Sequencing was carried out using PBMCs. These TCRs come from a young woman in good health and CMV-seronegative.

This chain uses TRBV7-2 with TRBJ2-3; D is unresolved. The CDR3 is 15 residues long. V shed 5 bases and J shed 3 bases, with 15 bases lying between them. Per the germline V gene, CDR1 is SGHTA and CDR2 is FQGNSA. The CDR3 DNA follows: TGTGCCAGCAGCACTTCAATTGTAAAGACAGATACGCAGTATTTT. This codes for CASSTSIVKTDTQYF.

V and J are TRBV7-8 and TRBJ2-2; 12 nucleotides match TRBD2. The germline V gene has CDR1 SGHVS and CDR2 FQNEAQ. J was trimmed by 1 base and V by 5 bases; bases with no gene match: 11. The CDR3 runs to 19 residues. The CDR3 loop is CASSNRLAGVGRNTGELFF. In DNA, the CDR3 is TGTGCCAGCAGCAACCGACTAGCGGGAGTAGGCCGGAACACCGGGGAGCTGTTTTTT.

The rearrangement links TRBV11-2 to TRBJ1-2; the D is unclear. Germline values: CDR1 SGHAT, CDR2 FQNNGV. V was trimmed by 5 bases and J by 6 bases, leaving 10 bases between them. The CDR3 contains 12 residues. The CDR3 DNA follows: TGTGCCAGCAGCAGCCCCGGAGATGGCTACACCTTC. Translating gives CASSSPGDGYTF.